This TCR beta chain was observed in a study of patients and donors after allogeneic stem cell transplantation. TCRdb itself ran the RT-PCR reads through MiXCR, one entry per CDR3 protein. The table records 400,000 to 450,000 distinct CDR3 sequences, approximately 16% of them present only once. Per the germline V gene, CDR1 is LGHNA and CDR2 is YNFKEQ. V shed 1 base and J 1 base; nucleotides not matched to a gene: 4. The CDR3 consists of 16 residues. The source is a human donor who was either an allogeneic HSCT recipient or a stem cell or donor lymphocyte infusion donor (not recorded which). It is not recorded whose cells these are; they may come from a transplant donor. Sequencing was performed on blood, either unsorted or a sorted T cell fraction (not recorded which). This chain links TRBV4-2 with TRBJ2-7, with 10 bases matching TRBD2. The CDR3 region has the DNA TGTGCCAGCAGCCAAGGGTCTAGCGGGGGTTCCTACGAGCAGTACTTC. Translated: CASSQGSSGGSYEQYF.